Below are 10 T cell receptor beta chains sequenced from a single sample in a study of radiotherapy plus CTLA-4 blockade in lung cancer. The method was immunoSEQ multiplex PCR; TCRdb's version includes in-frame clones alone and lacks a portion of them. Here the sample spans about 62,000 clones, about 72% being singletons. The material was peripheral blood, obtained from a patient treated with radiotherapy plus ipilimumab. Receptors were obtained from a human donor with non-small cell lung cancer who had a complete response to radiotherapy plus ipilimumab.

Concerning this clone: A read error may produce the germline difference seen at one junction end. The gene calls are TRBV12-5 and TRBJ2-3; 9 bases align to TRBD2. CDR1 is LGHNT and CDR2 is FRNRAP in the germline V gene. The CDR3 has 14 residues. The chain's CDR3 is CASAGGTSIDTQYF. The DNA for the CDR3 is TGTGCTAGTGCCGGCGGGACTAGCATAGATACGCAGTATTTT.

This chain uses TRBV19 with TRBJ2-2, with D perhaps TRBD1 or TRBD2 (7 bases each). The germline V gene has CDR1 LNHDA and CDR2 SQIVND (reference sequence). The CDR3 is made up of 15 amino acids. The germline V and J ends were trimmed by 1 base and 4 bases, with 10 bases remaining between them. CDR3 amino acids: CASSIVRGGTGELFF. The CDR3 DNA reads TGTGCCAGTAGTATAGTCAGGGGGGGCACCGGGGAGCTGTTTTTT.

This clone has a handful of counts. V is TRBV7-8 and J is TRBJ1-6; D is possibly TRBD1 (5 bases). V lost 1 base and J lost 8, with 12 bases in between. This CDR3 contains 15 residues. Germline CDR1 reads SGHVS; CDR2 reads FQNEAQ. The CDR3 bases are TGTGCCAGCAGCTTAGAGGTGGACACTTATTCACCCCTCCACTTT. It yields the protein CASSLEVDTYSPLHF.

A remark on this clone: The germline gene is not matched at one end of the junction; a read error may be the cause. The rearrangement links TRBV29-1 to TRBJ2-2; the D gene is possibly TRBD1 (6 bases). Germline V CDR1 and CDR2: SQVTM, ANQGSEA. This CDR3 comprises 16 residues. The DNA for the CDR3 is TGCAGCGTCGAAGCTACGGCAGGGGCGCACACCGGGGAGCTGTTTTTT. Translated, it gives CSVEATAGAHTGELFF.

V and J are TRBV6-1 and TRBJ1-3, with TRBD1 as a possible D gene (6 bases). The germline V gene encodes CDR1 MNHNS and CDR2 SASEGT. This CDR3 region has 17 residues. Trimming took off 2 bases at V and 0 bases at J, with 14 bases between the two ends. CDR3 bases: TGTGCCAGCAGTGAACGCCGGACAGCTCTCTCTGGAAACACCATATATTTT. Translating gives CASSERRTALSGNTIYF.

The chain carries TRBV27 and TRBJ2-1; D may be TRBD1 (6 bases). Germline V lookup: CDR1 MNHEY, CDR2 SMNVEV (reference sequence). CDR3 length: 14 amino acids. The V and J ends lost 5 bases and 10 bases respectively, with 18 bases between them. CDR3 residues: CASSRSPDSTEQFF. CDR3 bases: TGTGCCAGCAGTCGATCCCCGGACAGCACCGAGCAGTTCTTC.

This clone ranks as medium-sized. The V gene is TRBV19, the J gene TRBJ1-2; tentative D call: TRBD1 (6 bases). Germline CDR1 and CDR2: LNHDA and SQIVND (reference sequence). CDR3 length equals 15 residues. Trimming cost V 1 base and J 3 bases, with 12 bases left between them. DNA of the CDR3: TGTGCCAGTAGTATAGGGGCAGGGGTTTACTATGGCTACACCTTC. Translating gives CASSIGAGVYYGYTF.

The rearrangement uses TRBV5-8 and TRBJ1-5; maybe TRBD1 (6 bases). The CDR3 length is 14 residues. V was shortened by 0 bases and J by 4 bases, with 8 bases between the two germline ends. Germline CDR1 SGHTS, CDR2 YDEGEE. CDR3 sequence reads: CASSLDRVNQPQHF. The CDR3 DNA is TGTGCCAGCAGCTTGGACAGGGTTAATCAGCCCCAGCATTTT. The full variable domain, completed using reference TRBV5-8 and TRBJ1-5, is EAGVTQSPTHLIKTRGQQATLRCSPISGHTSVYWYQQALGLGLQFLLWYDEGEERNRGNFPPRFSGRQFPNYSSELNVNALELEDSALYLCASSLDRVNQPQHFGDGTRLSIL.

This chain uses TRBV6-5 with TRBJ2-2; a weak D match, TRBD2 (6 bases). The CDR3 has 13 residues. Germline CDR1 and CDR2: MNHEY and SVGAGI. The V end was cut by 8 bases, the J end by 4 bases, with 11 bases between. The CDR3 reads CASGEASTGELFF. The CDR3 nucleotides read TGTGCCAGCGGGGAGGCGTCCACCGGGGAGCTGTTTTTT.

This clone was observed a single time. The rearrangement joins TRBV7-9 to TRBJ2-2, with D hard to call. From germline, CDR1 is SEHNR and CDR2 FQNEAQ (reference sequence). With 5 bases removed from V and 6 bases from J, the gap between germline ends came to 16 bases. The CDR3 covers 15 residues. Here the CDR3 reads CASSRSLIFPGELFF. The CDR3 DNA sequence: TGTGCCAGCAGCCGCTCCCTTATTTTTCCCGGGGAGCTGTTTTTT.